The entry below gives a single T cell receptor (beta chain) sequence along with its context. The sample is drawn from a study of T cells in Graves' hyperthyroidism and ophthalmopathy. Study overall: At initial diagnosis, before any treatment had begun, peripheral blood was obtained.

Researchers amplified the TCR beta CDR3 regions from RNA transcripts. HTBI primers were employed in a first-round RT-PCR of the TCR CDR3. TCRdb re-derived calls from the multiplex PCR reads in MiXCR, one entry per CDR3 protein. The table includes 350,000 to 400,000 distinct CDR3 sequences, about 15% detected once. The germline V gene encodes CDR1 SNHLY and CDR2 FYNNEI. The CDR3 length is 15 residues. Trimming cost V 5 bases and J 1 base; bases outside gene matches: 7. The specimen sequenced was blood. The J gene is TRBJ2-7, the V gene TRBV2, with 8 positions matching TRBD1. This sequence originates from a woman in her twenties or thirties with Graves' hyperthyroidism. The CDR3 here is CASSRQGWGSYEQYF. For the CDR3, the DNA is TGTGCCAGCAGTCGACAGGGGTGGGGTTCCTACGAGCAGTACTTC.